This T cell receptor beta chain was recovered during a study of chemoradiotherapy in HPV16-positive cancers. The table came from immunoSEQ multiplex PCR; TCRdb's copy has only in-frame clones and leaves some out. The table records about 21,000 clones, around 87% of them present only once. CDR1 and CDR2 from the germline V gene are SGDLS and YYNGEE. This CDR3 region has 17 residues. Deletions cut 0 bases from V and 1 base from J, with 16 bases between. Findings and limits, study-wide: Candidate HPV-specific clones and E7-related TCR motifs grew in tumor during treatment. HPV-specific T cells were functionally defined from only a couple of HPV16-positive patients.

Repertoires were sampled repeatedly during chemoradiotherapy. As for this clone: What it binds is not known.

This specimen consisted of blood, obtained from a patient who underwent chemoradiotherapy. This sequence was found in a human donor with HPV-associated anogenital cancer. The chain is built from TRBV9 and TRBJ2-5; D remains ambiguous. In DNA form, the CDR3 reads TGTGCCAGCAGCGTAGACGTCGGGCGGATATCCCAAGAGACCCAGTACTTC. Protein sequence: CASSVDVGRISQETQYF.